The TCR beta chain under discussion was sequenced for a study of blood T cell repertoires in COVID-19. Across the study: Sources were T cells, B-cell-depleted T cells, or PBMCs; the material itself was cDNA or gDNA.

Germline lookup yields CDR1 SGHAT and CDR2 FQNNGV. The CDR3 runs to 11 residues. V shed 5 bases and J shed 3 bases, with 5 bases lying between them. Original processing notes: Scientists estimated how many nucleated cells there were by amplifying reference gene primers. Clones were read by immunoSEQ multiplex PCR, and TCRdb kept only the in-frame ones, dropping some. D and trimming were read from the DNA, whereas the V and J calls and clone size are those reported in that table. The table shows under 300,000 clones, with roughly 87% occurring only once. What was sequenced was peripheral blood. The chain recombines TRBV11-2 with TRBJ2-7; D not certain. This TCR was recovered from a man in his sixties who had recovered from COVID-19. The CDR3 here is CASSQFYEQYF. Here the CDR3 DNA reads TGTGCCAGCAGCCAGTTCTACGAGCAGTACTTC.